This T cell receptor (beta chain) was sequenced during a study of beta chain features in type 1 diabetes (dated by TCRdb to 2016 to 2019). About the full investigation: Patients and healthy donors did not differ in mean age, gender distribution, total cell number or subset yield. A total of about 100 million sorted cells were examined across all samples, and RNA yield correlated strongly with the number of cells per subset. In the study, recently diagnosed type 1 diabetes patients and matched healthy donors were compared on the TCRB repertoires of their sorted circulating CD4+ T cell subsets. Naive and central memory subsets were obtained from all 30 or so donors, but regulatory and stem cell-like memory subsets were isolated from only 8 patients and 8 healthy donors.

Beyond this particular receptor, the publication reports: PCR might favor shorter templates, but patient and control samples were amplified and corrected together, so any skew would affect both groups equally. Naive, central memory and regulatory TCRB repertoires appeared to be more similar among patients than among healthy donors. Because cDNA was sequenced instead of genomic DNA, activated cells with high expression could be over-represented, although the groups did not differ in activation or CD3 levels. Fewer insertions and more nucleotide deletions at VDJ recombination sites were observed in patients with type 1 diabetes, implying thymic rearrangement abnormalities. HLA sub-analyses involved small numbers of individuals, so any influence of HLA type on TCRB rearrangement remained unresolved. In all four CD4+ subsets, TCRB CDR3 length was moderately but significantly shorter in type 1 diabetes patients.

Each donor gave one peripheral blood draw, averaging roughly 100 mL, which was collected into heparinised tubes. A BD FACSAria II was used to sort naive, central memory, regulatory and stem cell-like memory CD4+ T cells with a panel that included CD45RO, CCR7, CD25, CD127, CD95 and CD27. A purity above 95% was achieved for all sorted populations. PBMCs were isolated immediately by Lymphoprep density gradient centrifugation and stained directly without culture. So that batch effects would be minimized, each experiment stained and sorted samples in pairs, pairing one healthy donor with one patient. Based on the germline V gene, the CDR1 and CDR2 sequences are MNHEY and SVGAGI. From the cysteine through the phenylalanine, the CDR3 covers 16 amino acids. Only CDR3 DNA remains: 48 bases, in frame from the first base. The junction shows trimming of 2 bases on V and 0 bases on J, and the gene matches do not reach 4 bases of it.

This clone was seen only a few times. This clone's antigen is unknown. The record has no base qualities; no much larger clone is one base away. The entire amount of isolated RNA was reverse transcribed using the High Capacity cDNA Reverse Transcription Kit, so the sequenced TCRB transcripts were expressed ones. Deep immunoSEQ sequencing was performed on naive, central memory and regulatory T cell samples, with an average of roughly 3.3 million total reads per sample. After sorted cells were lysed in RLT buffer, RNA was extracted with DNase-treated RNeasy Micro or Mini kits, with the choice depending on cell number. Each cell subset was processed separately to prevent cross-contamination, with patient and healthy donor samples processed together. Using the immunoSEQ multiplex PCR, TCRB sequences were amplified from cDNA into 87-bp fragments spanning the CDR3 region. Sequencing of the amplicons was done on the Illumina HiSeq platform. The paper's processing steps were these. Synthetic template baselines were used to correct PCR bias computationally, reads within Hamming distance 2 were collapsed, and singletons that could not be merged were discarded. By aligning reads against IMGT, V, D and J genes, CDR3 length, and insertions or deletions at six rearrangement sites were assigned. Clonotype counts were normalized to sorted cell number within each subset before computing true diversity and Gini coefficients with the tcR R package. The overlap coefficient, calculated on TCRB nucleotide sequences, was used to measure repertoire sharing. The source is immuneACCESS, and TCRdb retained only in-frame sequences with V and J called. Part of the clones is not carried over; for the studies checked, unresolved V genes explain less than half of this, and the remainder is unexplained. V, J and clone size derive from that table, while D and trimming were established from the DNA sequence. This sample comprises 200,000 to 250,000 clones, about 11% of them detected only once. Clones ranked in the top ten supply 1% to 1.5% of the sample.

The sequence links TRBV6-5 to TRBJ2-1; 7 central bases correspond to TRBD2. Sequencing was performed on central memory CD4+ T cells from blood. The sequence came from a man between 18 and 29 years old in good health. Here is the DNA: TGTGCCAGCAGTTACCTATCTAGCGGCTCCTACAATGAGCAGTTCTTC. The resulting protein is CASSYLSSGSYNEQFF.